This passage covers 23 T cell receptor beta chains from one sample sequenced in a study of human T cells and chemical hapten exposure. The time point is: patch test 2, 6 weeks after DPC sensitization. Indicated treatment: therapeutic diphenylcyclopropenone sensitization with weekly scalp DPC. MiXCR, run by TCRdb on the RACE reads, gives a single entry per CDR3 protein. Of around 80,000 distinct CDR3 sequences detected, around 6.7% appear once; the ten largest clones hold 1% to 1.5%. Material: whole blood, obtained in connection with sensitization to the hapten diphenylcyclopropenone (DPC). Every receptor here comes from a woman aged 25 to 39 with alopecia areata. Some clones in this sample may be carry-over from other donors' samples.

This clonotype was found many times. V gene TRBV2 combines with J gene TRBJ2-1, with D tentatively TRBD1 (5 bases). The V and J ends lost 10 bases and 3 bases respectively, with 13 bases between them. The length of the CDR3 is 13 residues. The germline gives CDR1 SNHLY, CDR2 FYNNEI. The CDR3 coding sequence is TGTGCCATACAGGAATCTGGCTACAATGAGCAGTTCTTC. The encoded protein is CAIQESGYNEQFF.

There are many counts of this clonotype. The chain is built from TRBV6-1 and TRBJ2-3, with 9 positions matching TRBD2. CDR1 is MNHNS and CDR2 is SASEGT in the germline V gene. The V and J ends lost 0 bases and 6 bases, in that order; junction bases with no gene match: 10. The CDR3 is 17 residues long. CDR3 in DNA: TGTGCCAGCAGTGAAGCCCTTAGCGGGGGAGACGGGGATACGCAGTATTTT. Its protein is CASSEALSGGDGDTQYF.

This clonotype was counted only a few times. The chain carries TRBV6-5 and TRBJ2-2, with D maybe TRBD2 (6 bases). The V gene lost 6 bases and the J gene lost 3 bases, with 11 bases spanning the gap. Germline assignment: CDR1 MNHEY and CDR2 SVGAGI. CDR3 length equals 14 residues. The CDR3, as DNA: TGTGCCAGCAGGTTAGCGGAGCACACCGGGGAGCTGTTTTTT. Translated, it gives CASRLAEHTGELFF.

CDR3 loop: CSVETTSDYTQYF. CDR3 DNA: TGCAGCGTTGAAACGACTAGCGATTATACGCAGTATTTT. The genes are TRBV29-1 and TRBJ2-3, with 8 nucleotides matching TRBD2. Germline V gene sequence: CDR1 SQVTM, CDR2 ANQGSEA. The CDR3 covers 13 residues. V shed 2 bases, J shed 7 bases, and the junction held 5 bases outside the gene matches.

The J gene is TRBJ2-3, the V gene TRBV6-2 or TRBV6-3; weak D call: TRBD2 (5 bases). Germline CDR1 MNHEY, CDR2 SVGEGT. V was pared by 7 bases and J by 3 bases, with 11 bases between. The CDR3 extends over 13 amino acids. The CDR3 loop is CASTVTGTDTQYF. The CDR3 DNA sequence: TGTGCCAGCACCGTGACGGGGACAGATACGCAGTATTTT.

This clonotype was found a few times. This chain uses TRBV3-1 with TRBJ2-7; TRBD1 agrees at 10 bases. Germline V gene sequence: CDR1 LGHDT, CDR2 YNNKEL (reference sequence). CDR3 length: 14 residues. Trimming at V came to 4 bases and at J to 4 bases, leaving 4 bases not matched to a gene. The CDR3 nucleotides are TGTGCCAGCAGCCGCGGGACAGGGGAATACGAGCAGTACTTC. Its translation: CASSRGTGEYEQYF.

The sample holds a few counts of this clonotype. The V call is TRBV7-9, the J call TRBJ1-6; no clear D gene. This CDR3 has 14 residues. The V gene lost 5 bases and the J gene lost 3 bases, with 8 bases spanning the gap. Germline assignment: CDR1 SEHNR and CDR2 FQNEAQ (reference sequence). The CDR3 bases are TGTGCCAGCAGCCCGTCTGGCTATAATTCACCCCTCCACTTT. Its protein is CASSPSGYNSPLHF.

This clonotype was seen only a few times. The J gene is TRBJ1-1, the V gene TRBV6-5; no clear D. CDR1 is MNHEY, CDR2 SVGAGI, per germline. The V gene lost 2 bases and the J gene lost 0 bases, with 7 bases spanning the gap. The CDR3 consists of 14 residues. The CDR3 bases are TGTGCCAGCAGTTACAGCGGGGTGAACACTGAAGCTTTCTTT. It is translated as CASSYSGVNTEAFF.

This clonotype appeared many times. This rearrangement joins TRBV3-1 to TRBJ1-6; TRBD1 matches at 9 bases. Germline CDR1 is LGHDT and CDR2 is YNNKEL (reference sequence). The CDR3 length is 16 residues. Losses at the gene ends were 3 bases for V and 3 bases for J; bases not matched to a gene: 3. The CDR3 region has the DNA TGTGCCAGCAGCCAGACAGGGGGGATCTATAATTCACCCCTCCACTTT. Protein: CASSQTGGIYNSPLHF.

This clonotype was observed at least ten times. The genes are TRBV5-1 and TRBJ2-3; 10 nucleotides match TRBD2. The germline V gene has CDR1 SGHRS and CDR2 YFSETQ. The trim removed 4 bases at V and 4 bases at J, leaving 12 bases unmatched. The CDR3 consists of 17 residues. Here the CDR3 DNA reads TGCGCCAGCAGCCACCCCCCGGCTAGCGGGGGTTCAGATACGCAGTATTTT. It translates to CASSHPPASGGSDTQYF.

The table lists this clonotype with many counts. The rearrangement joins TRBV5-5 to TRBJ1-1; D unclear. Germline V gives CDR1 SGHKS, CDR2 YYEKEE (reference sequence). CDR3 length: 13 residues. V was clipped by 0 bases and J by 3 bases, with 6 bases between them. The CDR3 spells CASSLAPDTEAFF. CDR3 bases: TGTGCCAGCAGCTTGGCGCCGGACACTGAAGCTTTCTTT.

This clonotype was detected many times. The chain is built from TRBV6-2 or TRBV6-3 and TRBJ2-1; maybe TRBD2 (6 bases). The CDR3 is 16 residues long. Trimming shortened V by 2 bases and J by 0 bases, and 11 bases separated the two germline ends. Germline V gene sequence: CDR1 MNHEY, CDR2 SVGEGT. The CDR3 coding sequence is TGTGCCAGCAGTTACAGCCGGGGGAGCTCCTACAATGAGCAGTTCTTC. Translation gives CASSYSRGSSYNEQFF.

This clonotype was detected many times. J is TRBJ2-1 and V is TRBV10-3, with TRBD1 identical over 9 bases. There are 16 residues in the CDR3. Germline assignment: CDR1 ENHRY and CDR2 SYGVKD. Unmatched junction bases numbered 5, after V lost 3 bases and J lost 2 bases. The CDR3 DNA is TGTGCCATCAGTGAAGGGACAGGGTTCGCCTACAATGAGCAGTTCTTC. Translating it yields CAISEGTGFAYNEQFF.

This clonotype has a count of ten or more. The V call is TRBV6-5, the J call TRBJ2-3, with D perhaps matching TRBD2 (5 bases). V gave up 2 bases and J gave up 4 bases, with 13 bases separating them. The germline V gene has CDR1 MNHEY and CDR2 SVGAGI. This CDR3 region has 15 residues. DNA for the CDR3: TGTGCCAGCAGTTACGGTGGCCCAGCGGCAGATACGCAGTATTTT. It codes for CASSYGGPAADTQYF.

At least ten counts were recorded for this clonotype. This chain joins TRBV9 and TRBJ2-6; a weak D match, TRBD1 (6 bases). Germline V gene sequence: CDR1 SGDLS, CDR2 YYNGEE. Deletions cut 3 bases from V and 2 bases from J, with 18 bases between. The CDR3 spans 18 residues. The CDR3 reads CASSGPRGALTGANVLTF. DNA of the CDR3: TGTGCCAGCAGCGGTCCCAGGGGTGCCCTTACTGGGGCCAACGTCCTGACTTTC. The full variable domain, with the rest looked up from reference TRBV9 and TRBJ2-6, is DSGVTQTPKHLITATGQRVTLRCSPRSGDLSVYWYQQSLDQGLQFLIQYYNGEERAKGNILERFSAQQFPDLHSELNLSSLELGDSALYFCASSGPRGALTGANVLTFGAGSRLTVL.

The table lists this clonotype with many counts. The chain combines TRBV2 with TRBJ1-2; no reliable D call. CDR1 is SNHLY, CDR2 FYNNEI, per germline. CDR3 length equals 14 residues. Trimming took 4 bases from V and 3 from J, leaving 12 bases between them. The CDR3 DNA sequence: TGTGCCAGCAGTGGTGTAGGGTATGACTATGGCTACACCTTC. Its translation: CASSGVGYDYGYTF.

In this sample, this clonotype turned up many times. The V gene is TRBV12-3 or TRBV12-4, the J gene TRBJ1-3, with a weak D call TRBD1 (6 bases). The V and J ends lost 1 base and 8 bases respectively, with 15 bases between them. The length of the CDR3 is 15 residues. The CDR3 bases are TGTGCCAGCAGTTTAGAGACAGGATATCGGGACACCATATATTTT. This codes for CASSLETGYRDTIYF.

This clonotype was observed at least ten times. The chain has TRBV10-3 and TRBJ2-3; 12 positions agree with TRBD1. Germline assignment: CDR1 ENHRY and CDR2 SYGVKD. This CDR3 comprises 17 residues. Trimming removed 4 bases from V and 5 bases from J; junction bases left unmatched: 10. CDR3 sequence reads: CAISVTRDRGQRDTQYF. The CDR3 bases are TGTGCCATCAGTGTGACCCGGGACAGGGGGCAAAGAGATACGCAGTATTTT.

This clonotype was found many times. The CDR3 DNA is TGTGCCAGCAGTTTAAATGGGAACGGTGAGCAGTTCTTC. This sequence encodes CASSLNGNGEQFF. The V call is TRBV27, the J call TRBJ2-1; D remains unclear. The CDR3 consists of 13 residues. CDR1 and CDR2 (germline): MNHEY, SMNVEV (reference sequence). V lost 2 bases to trimming and J lost 9 bases, with 11 bases between them.

This clonotype was recorded many times. This sequence joins TRBV18 and TRBJ1-2, with 12 nucleotides matching TRBD1. Germline CDR1 is KGHSH and CDR2 is LQKENI. This CDR3 region has 16 residues. V was pared by 4 bases and J by 5 bases, with 8 bases of the junction left unmatched. The CDR3 loop is CASSRSGTGGHYGYTF. The CDR3 nucleotides are TGTGCCAGCTCACGATCCGGGACAGGGGGCCATTATGGCTACACCTTC.

There are many counts of this clonotype. This chain joins TRBV11-1 and TRBJ2-1, with 7 positions matching TRBD2. The CDR3 is made up of 16 amino acids. From germline, CDR1 is SGHAT and CDR2 FQDESV (reference sequence). With 5 bases clipped from V and 3 bases from J, the junction kept 10 bases outside the gene matches. The DNA of the CDR3 is TGTGCCAGCAGCGAGCGAGCGGGGTCCGTCTACAATGAGCAGTTCTTC. Translating gives CASSERAGSVYNEQFF.

The V call is TRBV6-1, the J call TRBJ2-3; D not resolved. Trimming removed 4 bases at V and 1 base at J, with 9 bases between. Germline V lookup: CDR1 MNHNS, CDR2 SASEGT. The CDR3 covers 14 residues. CDR3 sequence: CASSANLRTDTQYF. CDR3 coding DNA: TGTGCCAGCAGTGCCAACCTCCGCACAGATACGCAGTATTTT.

The table lists this clonotype with many counts. This CDR3 reads CSASPTRGTYGNTIYF. The CDR3 DNA is TGCAGTGCTTCCCCTACGCGGGGGACTTATGGAAACACCATATATTTT. The chain has TRBV20-1 and TRBJ1-3, with D maybe TRBD1 (5 bases). The germline CDR1 and CDR2 sequences are DFQATT and SNEGSKA (reference sequence). The CDR3 covers 16 residues. Trimming pared 5 bases from V and 3 bases from J, leaving 20 bases between.